These 12 T cell receptor beta chains share one sample of origin, sequenced in a study of read filtering for tumor transcriptome and immune sequencing. The library was built from roughly 400 ng RNA with molecular barcoded adaptors for alpha/delta and beta/gamma chains. TCRdb passed the reads through MiXCR, listing each CDR3 protein once. The sample lists 43,000 or so distinct CDR3 sequences, around 20% occurring once. Sequencing was performed on a population of CD138-negative cells sorted from bone marrow. These receptors came from a donor aged 40 or over with multiple myeloma.

This clonotype came up many times. This chain links TRBV28 with TRBJ2-2; tentatively, D is TRBD1 (6 bases). The CDR3 has 16 amino acids. Germline CDR1 MDHEN, CDR2 SYDVKM. V lost 4 bases and J 7 bases, leaving 19 bases between the germline ends. CDR3: CASSSALTGSHGELFF. DNA of the CDR3: TGTGCCAGCAGTTCAGCCCTCACAGGGTCTCACGGGGAGCTGTTTTTT.

In this sample, this clonotype turned up many times. The junction departs from the called germline gene at one end, perhaps through a read error. This chain connects TRBV20-1 to TRBJ2-7; D is ambiguous. The CDR3 runs 11 residues. The germline CDR1 and CDR2 sequences are DFQATT and SNEGSKA (reference sequence). DNA of the CDR3: TGCAGTGCTTACGACTCCCACGAGCAGTACTTC. Translation gives CSAYDSHEQYF.

This clonotype has at least ten counts. V is TRBV20-1 and J is TRBJ2-7; D unresolved. The V gene's germline CDR1 is DFQATT and CDR2 SNEGSKA (reference sequence). The CDR3 sequence is 13 residues long. V lost 6 bases and J lost 1, with 13 bases in between. CDR3 bases: TGCAGTGCCTGCCCCGGGCTTTCCTACGAGCAGTACTTC. Translation: CSACPGLSYEQYF.

This clonotype was counted ten times or more. The rearrangement joins TRBV20-1 to TRBJ2-5; D may be TRBD1 (5 bases). CDR1 is DFQATT and CDR2 is SNEGSKA in the germline V gene (reference sequence). V was pared by 3 bases and J by 5 bases, with 10 bases between. The CDR3 is 12 amino acids. CDR3 amino acids: CSASDSAETQYF. The CDR3 DNA reads as TGCAGTGCTAGCGACAGTGCCGAGACCCAGTACTTC.

Only a few counts were recorded for this clonotype. The V call is TRBV20-1, the J call TRBJ1-5; D is uncertain. The germline CDR1 and CDR2 sequences are DFQATT and SNEGSKA (reference sequence). Trimming shortened V by 0 bases and J by 4 bases, and 13 bases separated the two germline ends. The CDR3 has 15 amino acids. CDR3 in amino acids: CSARDLGSGNQPQHF. The DNA of the CDR3 is TGCAGTGCTAGAGATTTGGGCAGCGGAAATCAGCCCCAGCATTTT.

This clonotype was counted many times. V is TRBV3-1 and J is TRBJ2-3, with D perhaps TRBD1 (6 bases). CDR3 length equals 13 residues. Germline V gene sequence: CDR1 LGHDT, CDR2 YNNKEL (reference sequence). The V gene lost 7 bases and the J gene lost 6 bases, with 14 bases spanning the gap. The CDR3 sequence is CASTPEGDDTQYF. DNA for the CDR3: TGTGCCAGCACCCCCGAGGGGGACGATACGCAGTATTTT.

This clonotype was recorded at least ten times. J is TRBJ2-3 and V is TRBV21-1; TRBD2, the table's D call, was not compared with the DNA. TRBV21-1 is noted as a pseudogene. This CDR3 has 15 amino acids. Written as DNA, the CDR3 is TGTGCCAGCAGCAGATCATGGGCCGTCACAGATACGCAGTATTTT. It translates to CASSRSWAVTDTQYF.

This chain joins TRBV20-1 and TRBJ1-3; D is ambiguous. Trimming pared 5 bases from V and 2 bases from J, leaving 19 bases between. The CDR3 contains 16 residues. Germline V gives CDR1 DFQATT, CDR2 SNEGSKA (reference sequence). In DNA, the CDR3 is TGCAGTGCTTCTCAACCCAGTGTAGGGACTGGAAACACCATATATTTT. Amino acids: CSASQPSVGTGNTIYF.

This chain joins TRBV20-1 and TRBJ2-3; TRBD2 aligns across 8 bases. The length of the CDR3 is 14 residues. V was clipped by 4 bases and J by 2 bases; unmatched bases: 5. The germline V gene encodes CDR1 DFQATT and CDR2 SNEGSKA (reference sequence). The CDR3 is CSAKTSGDTDTQYF. The DNA of the CDR3 is TGCAGTGCTAAAACTAGCGGCGACACAGATACGCAGTATTTT.

This clonotype showed up many times. The chain carries TRBV11-3 and TRBJ2-5; D is ambiguous. Germline-derived CDR1 and CDR2 are SGHNT and YENEEA. The CDR3 spans 15 residues. Trimming cost V 5 bases and J 1 base, with 14 bases left between them. CDR3 in DNA: TGTGCCAGCAGCCCATATCACGTGACCCAAGAGACCCAGTACTTC. It translates to CASSPYHVTQETQYF. The variable domain in full, completed from reference TRBV11-3 and TRBJ2-5, reads EAGVVQSPRYKIIEKKQPVAFWCNPISGHNTLYWYLQNLGQGPELLIRYENEEAVDDSQLPKDRFSAERLKGVDSTLKIQPAELGDSAVYLCASSPYHVTQETQYFGPGTRLLVL.

This clonotype was detected many times. This sequence joins TRBV25-1 and TRBJ2-1; no clear D gene. This CDR3 spans 14 amino acids. The germline V gene has CDR1 MGHDK and CDR2 SYGVNS. V lost 1 base, J lost 6 bases, and 10 bases lay in between. The CDR3 is CASSESRHSNEQFF. The CDR3 DNA is TGTGCCAGCAGTGAATCCAGGCACAGCAATGAGCAGTTCTTC.

Ten or more counts support this clonotype. The CDR3 sequence is CASSRTGKIGATEAFF. The DNA for the CDR3 is TGTGCCAGCAGTCGGACAGGGAAAATTGGGGCCACTGAAGCTTTCTTT. This chain joins TRBV28 and TRBJ1-1; the match to TRBD1 covers 8 bases. This CDR3 contains 16 residues. Looked up from germline, CDR1 is MDHEN and CDR2 is SYDVKM. V gave up 5 bases and J gave up 4 bases; unmatched junction bases: 12. Filled out from reference TRBV28 and TRBJ1-1, the complete variable domain reads DVKVTQSSRYLVKRTGEKVFLECVQDMDHENMFWYRQDPGLGLRLIYFSYDVKMKEKGDIPEGYSVSREKKERFSLILESASTNQTSMYLCASSRTGKIGATEAFFGQGTRLTVV.